What follows is one T cell receptor (beta chain) and its context. These data are taken from a study of control samples from healthy donors and cancer patients. Deletions cut 0 bases from V and 6 bases from J, with 6 bases between. Germline CDR1 SGHRS, CDR2 YFSETQ. CDR3 length equals 13 residues. Sequencing was performed with immunoSEQ multiplex PCR; in TCRdb, only in-frame clones are kept and a portion is missing. The data contain about 110,000 clones, roughly nine tenths of them singletons. Sequenced sample: blood. The clonotype was recovered from a human donor in good health. The donor label of this sample is uncertain. The rearrangement uses TRBV5-1 and TRBJ1-4, with D uncertain. The CDR3 is CASSLGSHEKLFF. The DNA of the CDR3 is TGCGCCAGCAGCTTGGGCTCTCATGAAAAACTGTTTTTT.